The 25 T cell receptor beta chains in this list originate from one sample, sequenced in a study of human T cells and chemical hapten exposure. Time point described: pre-sensitization, week 0. The treatment is: therapeutic diphenylcyclopropenone sensitization with weekly scalp DPC. One entry per CDR3 protein results from TCRdb running MiXCR on the RACE reads. Counted here are 300,000 to 450,000 distinct CDR3 sequences, 5.1% occurring once; the ten biggest clones make up 2% to 3%. Sequencing was performed on whole blood, taken in connection with sensitization to the hapten diphenylcyclopropenone (DPC). The receptors were gathered from a woman aged 45-65 years with alopecia areata. Some clones in this sample may be carry-over from other donors' samples.

This clonotype was counted many times. The CDR3 loop reads CATSPRGLNEQFF. Written as DNA, the CDR3 is TGTGCCACCAGCCCCCGGGGGTTGAATGAGCAGTTCTTC. The genes are TRBV15 and TRBJ2-1; D may be TRBD2 (6 bases). Trimming cost V 5 bases and J 7 bases, with 12 bases left between them. The CDR3 is 13 residues long. Germline CDR1 and CDR2: LNHNV and YYDKDF (reference sequence).

The sample holds many counts of this clonotype. This sequence joins TRBV5-8 and TRBJ1-6; possible D gene TRBD1, 6 bases. The V gene's germline CDR1 is SGHTS and CDR2 YDEGEE. The CDR3 is 15 residues long. Deletions cut 4 bases from V and 5 bases from J, with 13 bases between. The CDR3 region has the DNA TGTGCCAGCAGCCCCCGCGGACAGAATAATTCACCCCTCCACTTT. Translating it yields CASSPRGQNNSPLHF.

This clonotype was seen many times. This chain joins TRBV10-3 and TRBJ2-6; D unresolved. Trimming cost V 9 bases and J 0 bases, with 6 bases left between them. The length of the CDR3 is 13 residues. Germline lookup yields CDR1 ENHRY and CDR2 SYGVKD. In DNA, the CDR3 is TGTGCCATACTGTACTCTGGGGCCAACGTCCTGACTTTC. Translation: CAILYSGANVLTF.

This clonotype was recorded at least ten times. The V gene is TRBV12-5, the J gene TRBJ1-1; D ambiguous. Germline V gene lookup returns CDR1 LGHNT and CDR2 FRNRAP. V was shortened by 5 bases and J by 1 base, with 11 bases between the two germline ends. The CDR3 length is 14 residues. For the CDR3, the DNA is TGTGCTAGTGGTCGCCGGGCCCAGAACACTGAAGCTTTCTTT. Residues: CASGRRAQNTEAFF.

V usage is TRBV2 and J usage is TRBJ1-1; D possibly corresponds to TRBD1 (5 bases). This CDR3 has 14 residues. V lost 6 bases, J lost 4 bases, and 15 bases lay in between. Germline CDR1 SNHLY, CDR2 FYNNEI. Here the CDR3 reads CASSVIVRGTEAFF. Written as DNA, the CDR3 is TGTGCCAGCAGCGTCATAGTAAGGGGCACTGAAGCTTTCTTT.

This clonotype was detected ten times or more. The chain is built from TRBV29-1 and TRBJ2-1, with 16 bases matching TRBD2. The trim removed 3 bases at V and 3 bases at J, leaving 5 bases unmatched. This CDR3 contains 17 residues. The germline V gene encodes CDR1 SQVTM and CDR2 ANQGSEA. The DNA for the CDR3 is TGCAGCGTTGATCTGGGACTAGCGGGAGGGTACTACAATGAGCAGTTCTTC. This sequence encodes CSVDLGLAGGYYNEQFF.

This clonotype was picked up a small number of times. V is TRBV12-3 or TRBV12-4 and J is TRBJ1-2; D unresolved. This CDR3 is 12 amino acids long. V lost 7 bases and J 9 bases, leaving 15 bases between the germline ends. CDR3 protein: CASTDEGFSYTF. CDR3 bases: TGTGCCAGCACCGACGAGGGATTTAGCTACACCTTC.

The sample holds many counts of this clonotype. Germline and junction disagree at one end, which may indicate a read error. This chain uses TRBV3-1 with TRBJ2-5; the D is unclear. This CDR3 contains 12 residues. Germline V gives CDR1 LGHDT, CDR2 YNNKEL (reference sequence). In DNA form, the CDR3 reads TGTGCCAGCAGCCAATCCCTGGCCGGGTTGAACTTC. It encodes CASSQSLAGLNF.

This clonotype was counted ten times or more. V is TRBV7-2 and J is TRBJ2-3; the match to TRBD2 covers 11 bases. The CDR3 sequence is 16 residues long. Looked up from germline, CDR1 is SGHTA and CDR2 is FQGNSA. V was clipped by 2 bases and J by 3 bases; unmatched bases: 4. The CDR3 protein is CASSLNSGGGTDTQYF. CDR3 bases: TGTGCCAGCAGCTTAAATAGCGGGGGGGGGACAGATACGCAGTATTTT.

The chain employs TRBV15 and TRBJ1-1; 8 nucleotides align to TRBD1. Looked up from germline, CDR1 is LNHNV and CDR2 is YYDKDF (reference sequence). The length of the CDR3 is 15 residues. The trim removed 1 base at V and 3 bases at J, leaving 4 bases unmatched. The CDR3 spells CATSRVTGGYTEAFF. CDR3 DNA sequence: TGTGCCACCAGCAGAGTCACAGGGGGGTACACTGAAGCTTTCTTT.

This clonotype came up many times. This chain uses TRBV20-1 with TRBJ2-7; D possibly matches TRBD1 or TRBD2 (5 bases each). Trimming left V 3 bases short and J 2 bases short, with 11 bases between. The CDR3 extends over 13 amino acids. Looked up from germline, CDR1 is DFQATT and CDR2 is SNEGSKA (reference sequence). The CDR3 coding sequence is TGCAGTGCTAGGAATCAGGGACCCTACGAGCAGTACTTC. Encoded protein: CSARNQGPYEQYF.

V gene TRBV12-3 or TRBV12-4 combines with J gene TRBJ2-5, with 12 bases that match TRBD2. The CDR3 contains 16 residues. The V and J ends lost 5 bases and 3 bases, in that order; junction bases with no gene match: 7. The CDR3 sequence is CASSLRTSGKEETQYF. In nucleotides, the CDR3 is TGTGCCAGCAGTCTCAGGACTAGCGGGAAAGAAGAGACCCAGTACTTC.

This chain uses TRBV3-1 with TRBJ1-3; 7 bases map to TRBD1. This CDR3 comprises 14 residues. With 5 bases clipped from V and 3 bases from J, the junction kept 4 bases outside the gene matches. The germline CDR1 and CDR2 sequences are LGHDT and YNNKEL (reference sequence). This CDR3 reads CASSAQGGGNTIYF. In nucleotides, the CDR3 is TGTGCCAGCAGCGCCCAGGGGGGTGGAAACACCATATATTTT.

This clonotype was detected a few times. The chain is built from TRBV10-1 and TRBJ1-1, with TRBD1 matching over 7 bases. The germline gives CDR1 WNHNN, CDR2 SYGVQD (reference sequence). The CDR3 has 11 amino acids. V lost 6 bases, J lost 11 bases, and 6 bases stayed unmatched. The CDR3 bases are TGCGCCAGCAGGGAACAGGGGACGGCTTTCTTT. Amino acid sequence: CASREQGTAFF.

The rearrangement joins TRBV20-1 to TRBJ1-1, with D hard to call. The CDR3 covers 14 residues. Germline V gene data show CDR1 as DFQATT and CDR2 as SNEGSKA (reference sequence). V gave up 0 bases and J gave up 5 bases, with 13 bases separating them. The CDR3 region is CSARESHGWTEAFF. For the CDR3, the DNA is TGCAGTGCTAGAGAGTCACATGGGTGGACTGAAGCTTTCTTT.

Ten or more counts support this clonotype. V is TRBV27 and J is TRBJ2-3; a possible D gene is TRBD2 (5 bases). Germline V gene sequence: CDR1 MNHEY, CDR2 SMNVEV (reference sequence). V lost 3 bases to trimming and J lost 2 bases, with 9 bases between them. The CDR3 extends over 14 amino acids. The CDR3 DNA follows: TGTGCCAGCAGTTTGGCGGGCCACACAGATACGCAGTATTTT. Amino acid sequence: CASSLAGHTDTQYF.

This clonotype appeared a few times. The chain has TRBV7-8 and TRBJ1-5; D unresolved. Germline V gives CDR1 SGHVS, CDR2 FQNEAQ. The germline V and J ends were trimmed by 0 bases and 0 bases, with 9 bases remaining between them. The CDR3 is 16 amino acids. The chain's CDR3 is CASSLASGISNQPQHF. In nucleotides, the CDR3 is TGTGCCAGCAGCTTAGCGTCCGGGATTAGCAATCAGCCCCAGCATTTT.

This clonotype was seen more than once but under ten times. CDR3 sequence: CASSWTGSGANTEAFF. DNA for the CDR3: TGCGCCAGCAGCTGGACAGGGTCTGGGGCGAACACTGAAGCTTTCTTT. The rearrangement links TRBV5-1 to TRBJ1-1, with 8 bases lining up with TRBD1. The CDR3 spans 16 residues. Trimming cost V 3 bases and J 1 base; bases outside gene matches: 8. Looked up from germline, CDR1 is SGHRS and CDR2 is YFSETQ.

This clonotype was detected only a few times. The genes are TRBV9 and TRBJ2-3, with 12 bases that match TRBD2. The CDR3 sequence is 17 residues long. From germline, CDR1 is SGDLS and CDR2 YYNGEE. The V and J ends lost 0 bases and 1 base, in that order; junction bases with no gene match: 3. The CDR3, as DNA: TGTGCCAGCAGCGTAGAACTAGCGGGGGGTGGCACAGATACGCAGTATTTT. Its protein is CASSVELAGGGTDTQYF.

This clonotype appeared many times. The CDR3 region is CASSYSGGRGEKLFF. CDR3 DNA sequence: TGTGCCAGCAGTTACTCTGGGGGGCGGGGAGAAAAACTGTTTTTT. The chain has TRBV6-5 and TRBJ1-4; perhaps TRBD1 as D (6 bases). V was trimmed by 0 bases and J by 8 bases, leaving 13 bases between them. Per germline, CDR1 MNHEY and CDR2 SVGAGI. The CDR3 runs 15 residues.

This clonotype was seen many times. J is TRBJ2-7 and V is TRBV12-5; 7 bases map to TRBD1. The CDR3 is 13 residues long. V gave up 6 bases and J gave up 3 bases; unmatched junction bases: 5. In germline, CDR1 is LGHNT, CDR2 FRNRAP. CDR3 region: CASGPHRGYEQYF. CDR3 DNA: TGTGCTAGTGGCCCACACAGGGGCTACGAGCAGTACTTC.

The chain links TRBV12-3 or TRBV12-4 to TRBJ1-4; no reliable D call. This CDR3 contains 15 residues. Trimming shortened V by 4 bases and J by 3 bases, and 12 bases separated the two germline ends. CDR3 protein: CASSSRPGANEKLFF. The CDR3 DNA reads TGTGCCAGCAGTTCTCGACCGGGCGCTAATGAAAAACTGTTTTTT.

This clonotype came up many times. The rearrangement links TRBV5-1 to TRBJ1-6; D unresolved. Between the trimmed V and J ends, which lost 6 bases and 7 bases, there was a span of 8 bases. This CDR3 is built from 12 residues. Germline CDR1 SGHRS, CDR2 YFSETQ. The CDR3 sequence is CASNEGNSPLHF. CDR3 in DNA: TGCGCCAGCAACGAGGGAAATTCACCCCTCCACTTT.

The chain is built from TRBV5-4 and TRBJ1-2; D remains unclear. Germline V lookup: CDR1 SGHNT, CDR2 YYREEE (reference sequence). The V gene lost 2 bases and the J gene lost 2 bases, with 7 bases spanning the gap. CDR3 size: 13 residues. CDR3 nucleotide sequence: TGTGCCAGCAGCTTTGAACAGAACTATGGCTACACCTTC. Amino acid sequence: CASSFEQNYGYTF.

At least ten counts were recorded for this clonotype. This chain connects TRBV7-9 to TRBJ2-1; TRBD1 might be the D (6 bases). V gave up 6 bases and J gave up 8 bases, with 26 bases separating them. CDR3 length: 17 amino acids. In germline, CDR1 is SEHNR, CDR2 FQNEAQ (reference sequence). The CDR3 nucleotides are TGTGCCAGCAGGCCATCACAGGGCGGAGGAAGAGAGGATGAGCAGTTCTTC. Translating it yields CASRPSQGGGREDEQFF.